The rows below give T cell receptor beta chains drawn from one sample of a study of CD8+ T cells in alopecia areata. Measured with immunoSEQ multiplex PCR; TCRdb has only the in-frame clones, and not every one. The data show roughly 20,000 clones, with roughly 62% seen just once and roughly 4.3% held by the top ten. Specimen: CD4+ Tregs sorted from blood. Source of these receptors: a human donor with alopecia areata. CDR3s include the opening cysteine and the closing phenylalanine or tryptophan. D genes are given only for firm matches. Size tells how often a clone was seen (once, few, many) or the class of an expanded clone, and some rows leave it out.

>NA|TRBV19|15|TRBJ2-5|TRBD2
CASSAAGGNQETQYF
TGTGCCAGTAGTGCAGCGGGGGGTAACCAAGAGACCCAGTACTTC
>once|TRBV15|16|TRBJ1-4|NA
CATSRARRGLNEKLFF
TGTGCCACCAGCAGAGCCCGAAGGGGCCTTAATGAAAAACTGTTTTTT
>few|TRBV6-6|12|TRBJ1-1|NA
CASSTGTVRAFF
TGTGCCAGCAGTACGGGGACGGTGCGGGCTTTCTTT
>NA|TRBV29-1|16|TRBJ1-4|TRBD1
CSVLDRFRKSGEKLFF
TGCAGCGTCCTGGACAGGTTCCGGAAATCGGGAGAAAAACTGTTTTTT
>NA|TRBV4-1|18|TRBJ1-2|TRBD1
CASSHVPGQVQANYGYTF
TGCGCCAGCAGCCACGTCCCGGGACAGGTCCAAGCTAACTATGGCTACACCTTC
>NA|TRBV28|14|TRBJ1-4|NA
CASSLGDLGGKLFF
TGTGCCAGCAGTTTGGGCGACCTTGGAGGAAAACTGTTTTTT
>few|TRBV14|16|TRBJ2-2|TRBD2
CASSSPGRVNTGELFF
TGTGCCAGCAGCTCTCCGGGGAGGGTTAACACCGGGGAGCTGTTTTTT
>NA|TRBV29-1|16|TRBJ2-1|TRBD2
CSVAATSAHSYNEQFF
TGCAGCGTTGCCGCGACTAGCGCTCACTCCTACAATGAGCAGTTCTTC
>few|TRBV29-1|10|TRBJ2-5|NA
CSVLQETQYF
TGCAGCGTCCTACAAGAGACCCAGTACTTC
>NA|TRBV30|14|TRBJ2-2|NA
CASSRQLSTGELFF
TGTGCCTCGTCTCGACAGTTATCAACCGGGGAGCTGTTTTTT
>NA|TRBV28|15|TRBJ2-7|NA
CASSPRRTGWGEQYF
TGTGCCAGCAGTCCTCGAAGAACCGGCTGGGGGGAGCAGTACTTC
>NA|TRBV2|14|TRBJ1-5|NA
CASSVEGVHQPQHF
TGTGCCAGCAGTGTGGAGGGGGTGCATCAGCCCCAGCATTTT
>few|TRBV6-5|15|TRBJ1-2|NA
CASSYSGRVDYGYTF
TGTGCCAGCAGTTACTCGGGCAGGGTCGACTATGGCTACACCTTC
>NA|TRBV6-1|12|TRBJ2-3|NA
CASSVLTDTQYF
TGTGCCAGCAGTGTCCTCACAGATACGCAGTATTTT
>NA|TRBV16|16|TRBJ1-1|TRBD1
CASSLTSGQVNTEAFF
TGTGCCAGCAGCCTAACTTCGGGACAGGTGAACACTGAAGCTTTCTTT
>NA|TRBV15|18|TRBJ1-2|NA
CATSMGGTHGYSDYGYTF
TGTGCCACCAGCATGGGGGGCACACACGGGTATTCCGACTATGGCTACACCTTC
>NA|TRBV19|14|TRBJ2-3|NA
CASSDLTTPDTQYF
TGTGCCAGTAGTGACTTAACAACACCAGATACGCAGTATTTT
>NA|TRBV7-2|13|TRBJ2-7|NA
CASSLVAGYEQYF
TGTGCCAGCAGCTTAGTTGCAGGCTACGAGCAGTACTTC
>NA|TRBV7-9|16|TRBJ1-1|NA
CASSSRQTGMNTEAFF
TGTGCCAGCAGCTCCCGACAGACGGGTATGAACACTGAAGCTTTCTTT
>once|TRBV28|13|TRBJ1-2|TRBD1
CASSSGQGYGYTF
TGTGCCAGCAGTTCGGGACAGGGCTATGGCTACACCTTC
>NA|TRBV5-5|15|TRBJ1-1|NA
CASSWDPRWGPEAFF
TGTGCCAGCAGCTGGGATCCCAGGTGGGGGCCTGAAGCTTTCTTT
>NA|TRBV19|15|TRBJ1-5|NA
CASDREPYSNQPQHF
TGTGCCAGTGATCGGGAGCCGTATAGCAATCAGCCCCAGCATTTT
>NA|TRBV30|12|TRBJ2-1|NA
CAWKQPLEEQFF
TGTGCCTGGAAGCAGCCCCTCGAGGAGCAGTTCTTC
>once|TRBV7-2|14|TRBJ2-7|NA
CASSLGPNSYEQYF
TGTGCCAGCAGCTTAGGCCCCAATTCCTACGAGCAGTACTTC
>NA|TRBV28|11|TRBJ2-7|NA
CASSGPREQYF
TGTGCCAGCAGTGGCCCAAGGGAGCAGTACTTC
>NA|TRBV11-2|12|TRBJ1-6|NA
CASSSDNSPLHF
TGTGCCAGCAGCTCAGATAATTCACCCCTCCACTTT
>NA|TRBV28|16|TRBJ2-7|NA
CASSFASLKRQYEQYF
TGTGCCAGCAGTTTTGCGTCCCTGAAAAGACAGTACGAGCAGTACTTC
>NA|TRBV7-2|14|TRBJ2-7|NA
CASSLHRGTYEQYF
TGTGCCAGCAGCTTACATAGAGGTACCTACGAGCAGTACTTC
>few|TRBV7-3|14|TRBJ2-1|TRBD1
CASSPQGARNEQFF
TGTGCCAGCAGCCCACAGGGGGCGCGCAATGAGCAGTTCTTC
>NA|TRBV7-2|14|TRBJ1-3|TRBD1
CATTGVGAGNTIYF
TGTGCCACTACAGGGGTAGGAGCTGGAAACACCATATATTTT
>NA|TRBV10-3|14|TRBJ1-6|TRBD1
CAISPGQGGSPLHF
TGTGCCATCAGTCCGGGACAGGGCGGATCACCCCTCCACTTT
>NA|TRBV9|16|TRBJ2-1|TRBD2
CASSVVALAAYNEQFF
TGTGCCAGCAGCGTAGTCGCCCTAGCGGCATACAATGAGCAGTTCTTC
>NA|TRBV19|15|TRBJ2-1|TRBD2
CASSTSGLYLNEQFF
TGTGCCAGTAGTACTAGCGGATTATACCTGAATGAGCAGTTCTTC
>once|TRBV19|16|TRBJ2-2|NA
CATKNGGARDTGELFF
TGTGCCACTAAAAATGGGGGGGCTAGGGACACCGGGGAGCTGTTTTTT
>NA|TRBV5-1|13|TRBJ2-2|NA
CASSPGSGGELFF
TGCGCCAGCAGCCCAGGGTCCGGCGGGGAGCTGTTTTTT
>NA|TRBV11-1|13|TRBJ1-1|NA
CASSLALQGSAFF
TGTGCCAGCAGCTTAGCTCTCCAGGGTTCAGCTTTCTTT
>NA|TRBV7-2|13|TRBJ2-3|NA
CASSFRIGDTQYF
TGTGCCAGCAGCTTCCGGATTGGAGATACGCAGTATTTT
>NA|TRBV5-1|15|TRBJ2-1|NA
CASSLSGAGYNEQFF
TGCGCCAGCAGCTTGTCTGGGGCGGGGTACAATGAGCAGTTCTTC
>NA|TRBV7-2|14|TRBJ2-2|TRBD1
CASSLTGGTGELFF
TGTGCCAGCAGCTTAACAGGGGGCACCGGGGAGCTGTTTTTT
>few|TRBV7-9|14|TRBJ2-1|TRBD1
CASSFWDRGYEQFF
TGTGCCAGCAGCTTCTGGGACAGGGGGTATGAGCAGTTCTTC
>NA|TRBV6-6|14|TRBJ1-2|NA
CASSYSAGRYGYTF
TGTGCCAGCAGTTACTCGGCAGGTCGCTATGGCTACACCTTC